Presented here are 32 T cell receptor beta chains from one specimen sequenced in a study of blood T cell repertoires in COVID-19. The table came from immunoSEQ multiplex PCR; TCRdb's copy has only in-frame clones and leaves some out. The table lists 200,000 to 250,000 clones, about 87% of them singletons, with 2.5% to 3% in the top ten. Sequencing was performed on PBMCs or T cells enriched from blood (not recorded which). The receptor set was obtained from a woman aged 30 to 39 with acute COVID-19.

In its sample, this clone was seen once. V is TRBV28 and J is TRBJ1-4, with TRBD1 identical over 8 bases. CDR3 length: 14 amino acids. J gave up 8 bases and V 5 bases, and 7 bases lay outside the gene matches. Germline V CDR1 and CDR2: MDHEN, SYDVKM. DNA of the CDR3: TGTGCCAGCAGTACCTCGACAGGGGCGGAAAAACTGTTTTTT. It yields the protein CASSTSTGAEKLFF. The whole variable domain, filled in from reference TRBV28 and TRBJ1-4, reads DVKVTQSSRYLVKRTGEKVFLECVQDMDHENMFWYRQDPGLGLRLIYFSYDVKMKEKGDIPEGYSVSREKKERFSLILESASTNQTSMYLCASSTSTGAEKLFFGSGTQLSVL.

This chain connects TRBV10-3 to TRBJ2-1; a weak D match, TRBD2 (6 bases). This CDR3 contains 15 residues. Trimming left V 2 bases short and J 0 bases short, with 8 bases between. CDR1 and CDR2 (germline): ENHRY, SYGVKD. CDR3 region: CAISEGGSSYNEQFF. Written as DNA, the CDR3 is TGTGCCATCAGTGAGGGGGGGAGCTCCTACAATGAGCAGTTCTTC.

The V and J genes are TRBV5-6 and TRBJ2-7, with a tentative D call TRBD2 (6 bases). The CDR3 has 15 amino acids. Looked up from germline, CDR1 is SGHDT and CDR2 is YYEEEE. The ends were cut back, 1 base at V and 0 bases at J, with 11 bases in the middle. In DNA, the CDR3 is TGTGCCAGCAGCTTGTACCGACTAGTCTCCTACGAGCAGTACTTC. It yields the protein CASSLYRLVSYEQYF.

V usage is TRBV2 and J usage is TRBJ1-5, with TRBD1 as a possible D gene (5 bases). Trimming left V 6 bases short and J 2 bases short, with 8 bases between. The CDR3 extends over 13 amino acids. CDR1 and CDR2 from the germline V gene are SNHLY and FYNNEI. The CDR3 spells CASRRRGNQPQHF. The DNA for the CDR3 is TGTGCCAGCAGGCGCAGGGGCAATCAGCCCCAGCATTTT.

This chain uses TRBV10-1 with TRBJ2-1; 9 nucleotides agree with TRBD1. Trimming at V came to 5 bases and at J to 11 bases, leaving 13 bases not matched to a gene. The CDR3 loop spans 15 amino acids. Germline V gene sequence: CDR1 WNHNN, CDR2 SYGVQD (reference sequence). DNA for the CDR3: TGCGCCAGCAGTCCCTCCTCGGGCGGGACAGGGAAGCAGTTCTTC. It encodes CASSPSSGGTGKQFF.

The chain carries TRBV19 and TRBJ1-1, with a weak D call TRBD1 (6 bases). The V gene's germline CDR1 is LNHDA and CDR2 SQIVND (reference sequence). This CDR3 spans 14 amino acids. Trimming took 7 bases from V and 4 from J, leaving 16 bases between them. DNA for the CDR3: TGTGCCAGTACCCTGGACAGATGGAGCACTGAAGCTTTCTTT. Its protein product is CASTLDRWSTEAFF.

The CDR3 is CASSRDRASNYGYTF. In DNA form, the CDR3 reads TGTGCCAGCAGCCGCGACAGGGCGAGTAACTATGGCTACACCTTC. The V gene is TRBV7-2, the J gene TRBJ1-2; 7 positions agree with TRBD1. Trimming removed 5 bases from V and 1 base from J; junction bases left unmatched: 7. Germline CDR1 is SGHTA and CDR2 is FQGNSA. This CDR3 comprises 15 residues.

V is TRBV11-3 and J is TRBJ2-7; TRBD1 aligns across 9 bases. After removal of 5 bases from V and 6 bases from J, the junction contained 11 bases not matched to a gene. The length of the CDR3 is 15 residues. Germline V gene lookup returns CDR1 SGHNT and CDR2 YENEEA. CDR3 nucleotide sequence: TGTGCCAGCAGCACCCAGACAGGGGGAAGTTCCGAGCAGTACTTC. It translates to CASSTQTGGSSEQYF.

The chain links TRBV13 to TRBJ2-4, with 7 nucleotides matching TRBD1. The CDR3 consists of 11 residues. With V trimmed by 2 bases and J by 13 bases, 2 bases remained unmatched. The V gene's germline CDR1 is PRHDT and CDR2 FYEKMQ (reference sequence). The DNA for the CDR3 is TGTGCCAGCAGCTTAAGGGACAGACAGTACTTC. Translation gives CASSLRDRQYF.

The chain has TRBV4-3 and TRBJ2-7, with 10 bases fitting TRBD2. CDR3 size: 15 residues. Per germline, CDR1 LGHNA and CDR2 YSLEER. The junction had 2 bases not matched to a gene; V was cut back by 1 base and J by 2 bases. CDR3 bases: TGCGCCAGCAGCCAAGGGACTAGCGGTACCTACGAGCAGTACTTC. Protein sequence: CASSQGTSGTYEQYF.

V and J are TRBV14 and TRBJ2-1, with TRBD2 as a possible D gene (5 bases). The CDR3 runs to 12 residues. Germline CDR1 SGHDN, CDR2 FVKESK. The V end was cut by 2 bases, the J end by 14 bases, with 13 bases between. CDR3 residues: CASSQIGVLKFF. CDR3 coding DNA: TGTGCCAGCAGCCAAATCGGGGTGCTGAAGTTCTTC.

V gene TRBV7-2 combines with J gene TRBJ2-2, with 7 bases fitting TRBD2. V was clipped by 3 bases and J by 2 bases; unmatched bases: 3. Germline loops: CDR1 SGHTA, CDR2 FQGNSA. The CDR3 sequence is 15 residues long. The CDR3 DNA is TGTGCCAGCAGCTTGGCGGGACTAAACACCGGGGAGCTGTTTTTT. Translating it yields CASSLAGLNTGELFF.

The rearrangement links TRBV9 to TRBJ2-2; 10 bases fit TRBD1. V shed 4 bases and J 7 bases; nucleotides not matched to a gene: 10. Germline values: CDR1 SGDLS, CDR2 YYNGEE. This CDR3 spans 16 amino acids. The CDR3 coding sequence is TGTGCCAGCAGCCCCCGGACAGGGGGTAATATCGGGGAGCTGTTTTTT. It translates to CASSPRTGGNIGELFF.

For the CDR3, the DNA is TGTGCCAGCAGTCCGTTGGGGACAGATTATAGCAATCAGCCCCAGCATTTT. Amino acid sequence: CASSPLGTDYSNQPQHF. This rearrangement joins TRBV6-6 to TRBJ1-5; 7 bases fit TRBD1. Germline V gene sequence: CDR1 MNHNY, CDR2 SVGAGI (reference sequence). The CDR3 runs to 17 residues. J was trimmed by 0 bases and V by 5 bases; bases with no gene match: 10.

This clone has more than one count but fewer than ten. V usage is TRBV6-6 and J usage is TRBJ2-7, with no clear D. CDR1 and CDR2 from the germline V gene are MNHNY and SVGAGI (reference sequence). This CDR3 has 11 residues. Between the trimmed V and J ends, which lost 5 bases and 6 bases, there was a span of 8 bases. In DNA form, the CDR3 reads TGTGCCAGCAGTGGCGGCGGCGAGCAGTACTTC. It encodes CASSGGGEQYF.

V is TRBV4-1 and J is TRBJ2-3; 8 bases match TRBD2. This CDR3 is 18 amino acids long. Looked up from germline, CDR1 is MGHRA and CDR2 is YSYEKL. The V segment lost 0 bases and the J segment 1 base; nucleotides outside the gene matches: 9. The CDR3: CASSQDPGAGGGTDTQYF. The CDR3 coding sequence is TGCGCCAGCAGCCAAGACCCCGGTGCGGGGGGAGGCACAGATACGCAGTATTTT.

J is TRBJ1-1 and V is TRBV6-5, with TRBD1 matching 7 bases. CDR1 and CDR2 (germline): MNHEY, SVGAGI. Trimming cost V 6 bases and J 6 bases; bases outside gene matches: 13. The CDR3 extends over 15 amino acids. CDR3 protein: CASRRDSPRTPEAFF. CDR3 nucleotides: TGTGCCAGCAGGAGGGACAGCCCTAGAACCCCTGAAGCTTTCTTT.

The CDR3 is CASMGGGNYGYTF. In DNA form, the CDR3 reads TGTGCCAGCATGGGAGGGGGGAATTATGGCTACACCTTC. V usage is TRBV2 and J usage is TRBJ1-2; D is perhaps TRBD1 (6 bases). Germline-derived CDR1 and CDR2 are SNHLY and FYNNEI. The germline V and J ends were trimmed by 7 bases and 5 bases, with 14 bases remaining between them. This CDR3 region has 13 residues.

This clone occurred a few times. This rearrangement joins TRBV18 to TRBJ1-1; D not certain. V was shortened by 2 bases and J by 5 bases, with 15 bases between the two germline ends. The CDR3 is made up of 15 amino acids. Looked up from germline, CDR1 is KGHSH and CDR2 is LQKENI. This CDR3 is CASSPRSGEGTEAFF. The CDR3 DNA reads as TGTGCCAGCTCACCAAGGTCCGGGGAAGGGACTGAAGCTTTCTTT.

The chain has TRBV7-2 and TRBJ2-7; 10 bases line up with TRBD1. The CDR3 sequence is 15 residues long. Trimming took 5 bases from V and 7 from J; bases not matched to a gene: 11. Germline lookup yields CDR1 SGHTA and CDR2 FQGNSA. CDR3: CASSMIRDRGEEQYF. CDR3 nucleotide sequence: TGTGCCAGCAGCATGATTCGGGACAGGGGTGAGGAGCAGTACTTC.

This clone was seen a few times. V gene TRBV6-5 combines with J gene TRBJ1-1, with D perhaps matching TRBD1 (5 bases). CDR1 and CDR2 from the germline V gene are MNHEY and SVGAGI. Trimming stripped 6 bases from V and 6 bases from J, with 14 bases between. The CDR3 runs 13 residues. This CDR3 reads CASSRAGRPEAFF. The CDR3 region has the DNA TGTGCCAGCAGCCGGGCAGGGAGGCCTGAAGCTTTCTTT.

The chain recombines TRBV5-1 with TRBJ1-1; a possible D gene is TRBD1 (5 bases). CDR1 and CDR2 from the germline V gene are SGHRS and YFSETQ. This CDR3 is 15 amino acids long. V was clipped by 3 bases and J by 4 bases, with 16 bases between them. As DNA, the CDR3 is TGCGCCAGCAGCTCGGACGGGGGTTTGGGCACTGAAGCTTTCTTT. Its translation: CASSSDGGLGTEAFF. The full variable domain, its missing parts supplied by reference TRBV5-1 and TRBJ1-1, is KAGVTQTPRYLIKTRGQQVTLSCSPISGHRSVSWYQQTPGQGLQFLFEYFSETQRNKGNFPGRFSGRQFSNSRSEMNVSTLELGDSALYLCASSSDGGLGTEAFFGQGTRLTVV.

V gene TRBV10-3 combines with J gene TRBJ1-5, with D unresolved. Germline-derived CDR1 and CDR2 are ENHRY and SYGVKD. CDR3 length: 15 residues. The V end was cut by 5 bases, the J end by 1 base, with 12 bases between. The CDR3 is CAISPRGPSNQPQHF. CDR3 sequence (DNA): TGTGCCATCAGTCCAAGAGGGCCGAGCAATCAGCCCCAGCATTTT.

On this clone: The sample carries other DNA sequences with the same CDR3. V and J are TRBV5-1 and TRBJ2-6; D ambiguous. Trimming pared 0 bases from V and 0 bases from J, leaving 4 bases between. This CDR3 comprises 15 residues. Germline V CDR1 and CDR2: SGHRS, YFSETQ. The CDR3 bases are TGCGCCAGCAGCTTGGGTAGCTCTGGGGCCAACGTCCTGACTTTC. Protein sequence: CASSLGSSGANVLTF. Combining the CDR3 with reference TRBV5-1 and TRBJ2-6 gives the whole variable domain KAGVTQTPRYLIKTRGQQVTLSCSPISGHRSVSWYQQTPGQGLQFLFEYFSETQRNKGNFPGRFSGRQFSNSRSEMNVSTLELGDSALYLCASSLGSSGANVLTFGAGSRLTVL.

The V call is TRBV10-3, the J call TRBJ1-5; the match to TRBD1 covers 10 bases. The CDR3 covers 14 residues. V trimming: 10 bases; J trimming: 0 bases; junction bases outside the gene matches: 3. Germline CDR1 ENHRY, CDR2 SYGVKD. In DNA form, the CDR3 reads TGTGCCAGTGACAGGGGGCTTAGCAATCAGCCCCAGCATTTT. As protein: CASDRGLSNQPQHF.

This chain links TRBV10-3 with TRBJ2-7; a weak D match, TRBD1 (5 bases). The CDR3 extends over 17 amino acids. The germline V gene has CDR1 ENHRY and CDR2 SYGVKD. The V end lost 6 bases, the J end lost 0 bases, and 21 bases lay between the germline ends. CDR3 residues: CAIRDSDSAKSSYEQYF. As DNA, the CDR3 is TGTGCCATCAGAGATTCCGACAGCGCAAAATCCTCCTACGAGCAGTACTTC.

The gene calls are TRBV6-5 and TRBJ1-1; D is undetermined. The CDR3 has 14 amino acids. Germline CDR1 is MNHEY and CDR2 is SVGAGI. V gave up 0 bases and J gave up 3 bases, with 8 bases separating them. The CDR3 nucleotides are TGTGCCAGCAGTTACTCGCCTCGGGACACTGAAGCTTTCTTT. This codes for CASSYSPRDTEAFF.

This chain uses TRBV7-9 with TRBJ2-5, with D possibly TRBD1 on 5 matching bases. The germline gives CDR1 SEHNR, CDR2 FQNEAQ (reference sequence). The CDR3 is made up of 13 amino acids. Trimming shortened V by 3 bases and J by 1 base, and 6 bases separated the two germline ends. CDR3: CASSLGPQETQYF. The CDR3 bases are TGTGCCAGCAGCTTGGGGCCCCAAGAGACCCAGTACTTC. Filled out from reference TRBV7-9 and TRBJ2-5, the complete variable domain reads DTGVSQNPRHKITKRGQNVTFRCDPISEHNRLYWYRQTLGQGPEFLTYFQNEAQLEKSRLLSDRFSAERPKGSFSTLEIQRTEQGDSAMYLCASSLGPQETQYFGPGTRLLVL.

The chain joins TRBV4-2 to TRBJ1-1; 9 bases fit TRBD1. CDR1 is LGHNA, CDR2 YNFKEQ, per germline. This CDR3 spans 16 amino acids. J was trimmed by 7 bases and V by 1 base; bases with no gene match: 10. Written as DNA, the CDR3 is TGTGCCAGCAGCCAAGTTGGGCTACAGGGGGCTGGTGAAGCTTTCTTT. Residues: CASSQVGLQGAGEAFF.

The chain links TRBV19 to TRBJ2-1; 7 bases agree with TRBD1. J gave up 4 bases and V 8 bases, and 5 bases lay outside the gene matches. The germline V gene has CDR1 LNHDA and CDR2 SQIVND (reference sequence). CDR3 length: 13 amino acids. CDR3 DNA sequence: TGTGCCAGTGGTGAGGGACAGTACAATGAGCAGTTCTTC. Translating it yields CASGEGQYNEQFF.

The chain recombines TRBV6-2 or TRBV6-3 with TRBJ2-7; TRBD2 aligns across 7 bases. The length of the CDR3 is 15 residues. Losses at the gene ends were 2 bases for V and 7 bases for J; bases not matched to a gene: 11. Germline lookup yields CDR1 MNHEY and CDR2 SVGEGT. The CDR3, as DNA: TGTGCCAGCAGTTACCGGACTAGTCGGTCTCGTGAGCAGTACTTC. Protein product: CASSYRTSRSREQYF.

The V and J genes are TRBV27 and TRBJ1-2, with TRBD1 matching 10 bases. Germline V gene lookup returns CDR1 MNHEY and CDR2 SMNVEV (reference sequence). Trimming cost V 4 bases and J 5 bases; bases outside gene matches: 4. The CDR3 consists of 14 residues. CDR3 residues: CASSSRDRGYGYTF. As DNA, the CDR3 is TGTGCCAGCAGTTCCCGGGACAGGGGATATGGCTACACCTTC.